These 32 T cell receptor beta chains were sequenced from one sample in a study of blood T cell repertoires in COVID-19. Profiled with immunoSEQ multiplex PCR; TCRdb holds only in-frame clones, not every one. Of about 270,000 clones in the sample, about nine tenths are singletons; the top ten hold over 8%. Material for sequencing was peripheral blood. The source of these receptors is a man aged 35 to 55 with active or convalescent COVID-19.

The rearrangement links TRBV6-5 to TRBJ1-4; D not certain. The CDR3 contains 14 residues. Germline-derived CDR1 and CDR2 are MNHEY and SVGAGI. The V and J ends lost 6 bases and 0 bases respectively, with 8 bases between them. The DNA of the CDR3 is TGTGCCAGCAGGACACTTGCAACTAATGAAAAACTGTTTTTT. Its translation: CASRTLATNEKLFF.

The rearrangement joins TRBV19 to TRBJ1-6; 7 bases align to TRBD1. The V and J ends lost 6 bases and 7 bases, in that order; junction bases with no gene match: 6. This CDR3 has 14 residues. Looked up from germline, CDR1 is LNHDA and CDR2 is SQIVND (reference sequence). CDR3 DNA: TGTGCCAGTAGCTACGACAGGGTGAATTCACCCCTCCACTTT. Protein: CASSYDRVNSPLHF.

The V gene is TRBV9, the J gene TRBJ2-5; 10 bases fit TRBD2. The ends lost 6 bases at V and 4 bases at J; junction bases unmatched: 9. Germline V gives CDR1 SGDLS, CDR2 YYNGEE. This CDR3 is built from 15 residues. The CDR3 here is CASTTSGGAGETQYF. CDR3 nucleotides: TGTGCCAGCACGACAAGCGGGGGGGCGGGAGAGACCCAGTACTTC.

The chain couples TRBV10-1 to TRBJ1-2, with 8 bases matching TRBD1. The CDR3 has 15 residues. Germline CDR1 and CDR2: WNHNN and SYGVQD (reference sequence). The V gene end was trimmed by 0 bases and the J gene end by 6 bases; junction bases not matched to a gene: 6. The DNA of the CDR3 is TGCGCCAGCAGTGAGTCAAGGACAGGGTATGATGGCTACACCTTC. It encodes CASSESRTGYDGYTF.

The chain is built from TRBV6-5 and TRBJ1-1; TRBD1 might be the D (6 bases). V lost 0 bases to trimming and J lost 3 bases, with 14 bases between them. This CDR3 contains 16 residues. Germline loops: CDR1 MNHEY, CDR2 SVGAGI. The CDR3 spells CASSYSRQAYHTEAFF. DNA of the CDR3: TGTGCCAGCAGTTACTCCCGACAGGCTTACCACACTGAAGCTTTCTTT.

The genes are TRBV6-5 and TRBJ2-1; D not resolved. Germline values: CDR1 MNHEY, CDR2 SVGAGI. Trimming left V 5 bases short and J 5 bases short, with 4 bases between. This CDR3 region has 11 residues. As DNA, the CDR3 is TGTGCCAGCAGTATAGACAATGAGCAGTTCTTC. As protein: CASSIDNEQFF.

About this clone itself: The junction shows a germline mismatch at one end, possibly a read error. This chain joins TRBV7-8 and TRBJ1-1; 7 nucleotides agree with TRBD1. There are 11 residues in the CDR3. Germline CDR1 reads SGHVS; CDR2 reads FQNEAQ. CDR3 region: CASSRRDSLGF. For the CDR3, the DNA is TGTGCCAGCAGCCGAAGGGACAGCCTAGGCTTT.

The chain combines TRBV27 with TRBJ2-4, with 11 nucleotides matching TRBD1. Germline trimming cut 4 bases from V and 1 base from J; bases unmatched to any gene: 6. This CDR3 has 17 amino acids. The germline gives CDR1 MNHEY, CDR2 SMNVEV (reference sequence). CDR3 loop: CASSSGTGGHAKNIQYF. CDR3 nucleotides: TGTGCCAGCAGTTCCGGGACAGGGGGGCATGCCAAAAACATTCAGTACTTC.

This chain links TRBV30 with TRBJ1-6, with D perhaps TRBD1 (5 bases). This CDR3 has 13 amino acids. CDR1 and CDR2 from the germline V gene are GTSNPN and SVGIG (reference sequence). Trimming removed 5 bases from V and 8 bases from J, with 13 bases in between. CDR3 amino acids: CAWGGTSDSPLHF. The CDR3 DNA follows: TGTGCCTGGGGTGGGACTTCGGATTCACCCCTCCACTTT.

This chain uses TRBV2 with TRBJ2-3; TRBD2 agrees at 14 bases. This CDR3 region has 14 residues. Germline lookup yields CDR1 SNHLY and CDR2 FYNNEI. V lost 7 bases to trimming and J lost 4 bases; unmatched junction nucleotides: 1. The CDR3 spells CASKGLAGADTQYF. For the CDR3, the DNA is TGTGCCAGCAAGGGACTAGCGGGAGCAGATACGCAGTATTTT.

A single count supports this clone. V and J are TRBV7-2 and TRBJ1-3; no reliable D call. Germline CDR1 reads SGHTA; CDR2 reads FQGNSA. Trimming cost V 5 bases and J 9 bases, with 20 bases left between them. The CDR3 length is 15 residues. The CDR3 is CASSPTREGRSTIYF. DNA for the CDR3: TGTGCCAGCAGCCCCACCCGAGAAGGAAGGAGCACCATATATTTT.

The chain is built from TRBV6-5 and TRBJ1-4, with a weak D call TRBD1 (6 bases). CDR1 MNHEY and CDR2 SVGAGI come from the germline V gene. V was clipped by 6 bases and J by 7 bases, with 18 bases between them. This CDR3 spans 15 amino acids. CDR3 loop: CASRPTGSRGEKLFF. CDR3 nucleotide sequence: TGTGCCAGCAGACCCACAGGGTCTCGGGGTGAAAAACTGTTTTTT.

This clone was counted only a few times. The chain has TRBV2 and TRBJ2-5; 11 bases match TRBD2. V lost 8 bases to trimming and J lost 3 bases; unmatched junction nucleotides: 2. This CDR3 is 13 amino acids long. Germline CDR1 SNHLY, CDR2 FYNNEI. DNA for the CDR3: TGTGCCAGCGCGACTAGCGGGGAAGAGACCCAGTACTTC. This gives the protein CASATSGEETQYF.

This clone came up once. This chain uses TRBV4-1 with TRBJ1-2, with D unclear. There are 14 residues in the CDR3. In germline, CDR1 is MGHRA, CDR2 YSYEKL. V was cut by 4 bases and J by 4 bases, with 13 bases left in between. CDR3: CASSPEGMVYGYTF. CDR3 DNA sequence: TGCGCCAGCAGCCCCGAGGGCATGGTCTATGGCTACACCTTC.

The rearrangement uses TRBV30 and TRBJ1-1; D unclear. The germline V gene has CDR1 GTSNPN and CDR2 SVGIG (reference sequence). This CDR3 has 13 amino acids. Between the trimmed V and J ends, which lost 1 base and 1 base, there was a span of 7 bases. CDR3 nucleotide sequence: TGTGCCTGGAGTGGAGACACGAACACTGAAGCTTTCTTT. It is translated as CAWSGDTNTEAFF.

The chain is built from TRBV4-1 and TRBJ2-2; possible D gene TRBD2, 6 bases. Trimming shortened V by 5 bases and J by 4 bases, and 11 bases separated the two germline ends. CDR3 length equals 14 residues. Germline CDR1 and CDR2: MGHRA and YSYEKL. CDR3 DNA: TGCGCCAGCAGCTCGACTAGTAGCACCGGGGAGCTGTTTTTT. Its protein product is CASSSTSSTGELFF.

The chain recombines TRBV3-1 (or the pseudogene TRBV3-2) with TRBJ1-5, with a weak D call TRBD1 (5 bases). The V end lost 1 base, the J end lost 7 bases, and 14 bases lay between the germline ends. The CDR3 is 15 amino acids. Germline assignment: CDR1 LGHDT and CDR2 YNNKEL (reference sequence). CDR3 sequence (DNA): TGTGCCAGCAGCCAAGGAACAGGTAGTGACCAGCCCCAGCATTTT. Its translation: CASSQGTGSDQPQHF.

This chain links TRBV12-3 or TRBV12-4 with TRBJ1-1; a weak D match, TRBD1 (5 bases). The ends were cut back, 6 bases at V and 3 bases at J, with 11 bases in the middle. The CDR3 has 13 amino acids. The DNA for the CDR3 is TGTGCCAGCAGGCCAGACAGTTACACTGAAGCTTTCTTT. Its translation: CASRPDSYTEAFF.

CDR3 DNA: TGTGCCAGCAGGGTAGGGGGTACGAACACCGGGGAGCTGTTTTTT. Its protein is CASRVGGTNTGELFF. This chain uses TRBV27 with TRBJ2-2; a possible D gene is TRBD1 (6 bases). The CDR3 length is 15 residues. V lost 6 bases to trimming and J lost 0 bases, with 11 bases between them. Germline V lookup: CDR1 MNHEY, CDR2 SMNVEV (reference sequence).

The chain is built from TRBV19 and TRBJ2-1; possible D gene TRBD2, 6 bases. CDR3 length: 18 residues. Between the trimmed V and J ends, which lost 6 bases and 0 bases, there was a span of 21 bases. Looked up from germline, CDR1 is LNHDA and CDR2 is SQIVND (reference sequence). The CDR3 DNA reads TGTGCCAGTAGGAAAGACGGGACTCCCGACCACTCCTACAATGAGCAGTTCTTC. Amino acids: CASRKDGTPDHSYNEQFF.

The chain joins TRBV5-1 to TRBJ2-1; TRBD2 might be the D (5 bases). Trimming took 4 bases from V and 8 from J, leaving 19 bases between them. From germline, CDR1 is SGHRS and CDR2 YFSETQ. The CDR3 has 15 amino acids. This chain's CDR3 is CASSLAEARYDEQFF. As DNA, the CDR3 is TGCGCCAGCAGCCTAGCCGAGGCTCGTTACGATGAGCAGTTCTTC. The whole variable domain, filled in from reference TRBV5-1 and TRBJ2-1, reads KAGVTQTPRYLIKTRGQQVTLSCSPISGHRSVSWYQQTPGQGLQFLFEYFSETQRNKGNFPGRFSGRQFSNSRSEMNVSTLELGDSALYLCASSLAEARYDEQFFGPGTRLTVL.

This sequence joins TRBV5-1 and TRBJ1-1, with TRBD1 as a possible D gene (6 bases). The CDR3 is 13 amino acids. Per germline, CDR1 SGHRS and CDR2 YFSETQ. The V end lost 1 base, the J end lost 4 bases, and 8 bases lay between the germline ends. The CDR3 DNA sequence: TGCGCCAGCAGCTTGATGGACAGCACTGAAGCTTTCTTT. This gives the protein CASSLMDSTEAFF.

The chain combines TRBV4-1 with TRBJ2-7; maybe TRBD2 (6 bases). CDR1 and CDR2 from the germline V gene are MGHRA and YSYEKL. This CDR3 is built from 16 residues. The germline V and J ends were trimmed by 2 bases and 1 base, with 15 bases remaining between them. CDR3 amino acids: CASSQSSGTSSYEQYF. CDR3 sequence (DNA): TGCGCCAGCAGCCAAAGTTCCGGGACTTCTTCCTACGAGCAGTACTTC.

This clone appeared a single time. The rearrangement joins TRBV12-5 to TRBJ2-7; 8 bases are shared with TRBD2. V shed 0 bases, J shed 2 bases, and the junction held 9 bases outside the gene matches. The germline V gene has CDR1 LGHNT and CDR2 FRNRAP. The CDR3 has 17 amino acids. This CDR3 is CASGLVTIAGRTYEQYF. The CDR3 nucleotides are TGTGCTAGTGGTTTGGTAACAATAGCGGGAAGAACCTACGAGCAGTACTTC.

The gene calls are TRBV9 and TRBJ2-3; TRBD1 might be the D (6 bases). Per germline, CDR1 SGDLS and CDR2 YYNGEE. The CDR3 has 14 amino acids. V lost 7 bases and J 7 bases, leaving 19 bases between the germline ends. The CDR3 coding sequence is TGTGCCAGCTCCTCCCTAGGGACAAAAAATACGCAGTATTTT. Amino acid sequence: CASSSLGTKNTQYF.

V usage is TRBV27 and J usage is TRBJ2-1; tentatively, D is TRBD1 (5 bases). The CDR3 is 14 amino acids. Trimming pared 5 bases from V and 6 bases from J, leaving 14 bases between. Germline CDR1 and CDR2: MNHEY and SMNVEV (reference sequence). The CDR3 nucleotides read TGTGCCAGCAGTACCCAGGGTGCTGCCAATGAGCAGTTCTTC. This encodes CASSTQGAANEQFF.

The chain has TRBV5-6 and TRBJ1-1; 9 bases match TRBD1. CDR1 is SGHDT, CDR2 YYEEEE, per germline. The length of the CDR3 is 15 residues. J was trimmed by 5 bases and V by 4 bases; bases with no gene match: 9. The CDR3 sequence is CASSLPGQGVTEAFF. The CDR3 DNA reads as TGTGCCAGCAGCCTCCCGGGACAGGGCGTTACTGAAGCTTTCTTT.

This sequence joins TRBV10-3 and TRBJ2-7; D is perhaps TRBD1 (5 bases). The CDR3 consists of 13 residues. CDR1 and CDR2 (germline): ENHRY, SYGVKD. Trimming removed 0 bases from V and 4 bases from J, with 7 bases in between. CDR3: CAISESKGYEQYF. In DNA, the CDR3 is TGTGCCATCAGTGAGTCGAAGGGGTACGAGCAGTACTTC.

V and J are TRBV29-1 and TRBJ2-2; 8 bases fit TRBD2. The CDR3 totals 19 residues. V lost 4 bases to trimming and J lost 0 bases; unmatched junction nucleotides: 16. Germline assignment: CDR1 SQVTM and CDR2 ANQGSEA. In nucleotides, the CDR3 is TGCAGCGTTGCAAATCCTTATAGCGGGATAGGGTCGAACACCGGGGAGCTGTTTTTT. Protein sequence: CSVANPYSGIGSNTGELFF.

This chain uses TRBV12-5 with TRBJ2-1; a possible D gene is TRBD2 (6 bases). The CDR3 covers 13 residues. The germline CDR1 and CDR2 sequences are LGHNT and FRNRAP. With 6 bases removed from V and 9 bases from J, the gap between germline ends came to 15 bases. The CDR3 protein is CASGQRLEGEQFF. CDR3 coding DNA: TGTGCTAGTGGACAACGACTAGAGGGTGAGCAGTTCTTC. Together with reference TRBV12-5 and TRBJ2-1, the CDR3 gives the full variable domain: DARVTQTPRHKVTEMGQEVTMRCQPILGHNTVFWYRQTMMQGLELLAYFRNRAPLDDSGMPKDRFSAEMPDATLATLKIQPSEPRDSAVYFCASGQRLEGEQFFGPGTRLTVL.

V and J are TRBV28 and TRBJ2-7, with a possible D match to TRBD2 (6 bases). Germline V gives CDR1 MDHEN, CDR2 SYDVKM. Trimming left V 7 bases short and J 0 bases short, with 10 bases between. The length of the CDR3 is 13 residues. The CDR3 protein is CASTETSSYEQYF. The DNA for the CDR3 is TGTGCCAGCACCGAGACTAGCTCCTACGAGCAGTACTTC.

CDR3 region: CASSSGGAGNQPQHF. CDR3 sequence (DNA): TGTGCCAGCAGTTCCGGGGGGGCTGGCAATCAGCCCCAGCATTTT. The rearrangement joins TRBV7-6 to TRBJ1-5; possibly TRBD1 for D (6 bases). Per germline, CDR1 SGHVS and CDR2 FNYEAQ. V shed 6 bases and J shed 2 bases, with 14 bases lying between them. The CDR3 spans 15 residues.